This T cell receptor beta chain was identified in a study of T cell clonotyping in hematopoietic cell transplantation. The study, taken as a whole, reports: At the given depth, recipient repertoires were over 95% de novo clonotypes. No sorting was done, leaving CD4 and CD8 contributions mixed. Recipient TCR diversity dropped after transplant; expanded clonotypes rose from day 30 to 180.

Samples: about 28 days before transplant, then days 30, 100 and 180 after. This clone has a handful of counts. What it binds is unknown. TCRdb's copy holds only in-frame clones and misses some; the assay was immunoSEQ multiplex PCR. The table has roughly 5,000 clones, about 66% seen once; the top ten hold roughly 28%. The ends were cut back, 7 bases at V and 2 bases at J, with 17 bases in the middle. The germline CDR1 and CDR2 sequences are MNHNY and SVGAGI (reference sequence). The length of the CDR3 is 15 residues. This sequence originates from a male patient aged 50 to 59 who had an allogeneic stem cell transplant from an unrelated donor, so the T cells may come from the graft donor. Some clones in this sample may be carry-over from other donors' samples. The source material was PBMCs, sampled 180 days after allogeneic stem cell transplant. The V and J genes are TRBV6-6 and TRBJ1-1; perhaps TRBD1 as D (5 bases). The CDR3: CASNEWQGANTEAFF. CDR3 DNA sequence: TGTGCCAGCAATGAATGGCAGGGCGCCAACACTGAAGCTTTCTTT.